This entry lists 17 T cell receptor beta chains sequenced from one sample in a study of shared clonotypes between healthy human individuals. Here immunoSEQ multiplex PCR was the method, and the copy in TCRdb shows in-frame clones only, minus some. This sample has about 2 million clones; about 95% occur once, and the top ten carry less than 1.5%. It was CD45RO-negative cells, positively selected for CCR7, that made up naive CD8 cells, with terminally differentiated effector memory CD45RA+ cells excluded. The material sequenced was naive CD8+ T cells sorted from blood. The receptors originated from a man between 18 and 29 years old in good health.

Details on this clone: At one boundary the junction diverges from the germline segment, which might be a read error. The rearrangement uses TRBV7-7 and TRBJ2-2; D unresolved. The CDR3 sequence is 13 residues long. Germline V lookup: CDR1 SSHAT, CDR2 FNYEAQ (reference sequence). The CDR3 nucleotides read TGTGCTAGCAGTCTATCACCTACCGGGGAGCTGTTTTTT. It codes for CASSLSPTGELFF.

The chain combines TRBV30 with TRBJ1-1; D is uncertain. CDR1 is GTSNPN and CDR2 is SVGIG in the germline V gene (reference sequence). The V end lost 2 bases, the J end lost 0 bases, and 7 bases lay between the germline ends. The CDR3 contains 13 residues. CDR3 in DNA: TGTGCCTGGAGTTCTAATCTGAACACTGAAGCTTTCTTT. This encodes CAWSSNLNTEAFF.

The V gene is TRBV6-1, the J gene TRBJ1-2; TRBD1 is a possible D gene (5 bases). The CDR3 covers 14 residues. Germline lookup yields CDR1 MNHNS and CDR2 SASEGT. V dropped 1 base and J dropped 1 base, with 7 bases sitting between them. The CDR3 is CASSEGGHNYGYTF. The DNA of the CDR3 is TGTGCCAGCAGTGAAGGGGGCCATAACTATGGCTACACCTTC.

V and J are TRBV18 and TRBJ2-7; 7 positions agree with TRBD1. Germline V gene sequence: CDR1 KGHSH, CDR2 LQKENI. The junction had 6 bases not matched to a gene; V was cut back by 5 bases and J by 5 bases. The CDR3 runs to 13 residues. The CDR3 loop reads CASSAYRGHEQYF. In DNA, the CDR3 is TGTGCCAGCTCAGCCTACAGGGGCCACGAGCAGTACTTC.

The chain recombines TRBV9 with TRBJ2-6; D remains unclear. V lost 5 bases and J lost 0, with 9 bases in between. CDR3 length: 15 amino acids. Germline V lookup: CDR1 SGDLS, CDR2 YYNGEE. The CDR3 here is CASRLRSSGANVLTF. The CDR3 DNA reads TGTGCCAGCAGGCTAAGGAGCTCTGGGGCCAACGTCCTGACTTTC.

Note on this clone: Other DNA sequences in the same sample also yield this CDR3. The chain combines TRBV4-1 with TRBJ2-7; 8 bases are shared with TRBD1. Germline V gene lookup returns CDR1 MGHRA and CDR2 YSYEKL. V shed 0 bases and J 1 base; nucleotides not matched to a gene: 2. The CDR3 length is 15 residues. This chain's CDR3 is CASSQDGQGSYEQYF. The CDR3 DNA reads TGCGCCAGCAGCCAAGACGGACAGGGTTCCTACGAGCAGTACTTC.

This clone was counted a single time. This chain uses TRBV7-3 with TRBJ2-5, with 7 positions matching TRBD2. With V trimmed by 5 bases and J by 5 bases, 5 bases remained unmatched. CDR1 is SGHTA and CDR2 is FQGTGA in the germline V gene. The CDR3 has 13 amino acids. The CDR3 DNA follows: TGTGCCAGCAGCAGTACGGGAGGCGAGACCCAGTACTTC. Amino acids: CASSSTGGETQYF.

This clone was seen only a few times. V gene TRBV27 combines with J gene TRBJ1-5, with a tentative D call TRBD1 (6 bases). This CDR3 is built from 17 residues. CDR1 and CDR2 from the germline V gene are MNHEY and SMNVEV (reference sequence). V lost 2 bases and J lost 0, with 14 bases in between. CDR3 DNA sequence: TGTGCCAGCAGTTTAGTGGCAGGGGCGAATAGCAATCAGCCCCAGCATTTT. This sequence encodes CASSLVAGANSNQPQHF.

The chain's CDR3 is CASSPGSLSQYF. As DNA, the CDR3 is TGTGCCAGCAGCCCCGGGAGCTTGAGCCAGTACTTC. The chain is built from TRBV7-9 and TRBJ2-5; maybe TRBD2 (6 bases). V lost 5 bases and J lost 10, with 14 bases in between. Germline CDR1 and CDR2: SEHNR and FQNEAQ (reference sequence). This CDR3 contains 12 residues.

The chain has TRBV30 and TRBJ1-1; D unresolved. CDR3 length: 13 residues. Looked up from germline, CDR1 is GTSNPN and CDR2 is SVGIG (reference sequence). Trimming stripped 2 bases from V and 3 bases from J, with 10 bases between. This CDR3 is CAWSYMGYTEAFF. CDR3 sequence (DNA): TGTGCCTGGAGTTACATGGGCTACACTGAAGCTTTCTTT.

The chain links TRBV5-1 to TRBJ2-7, with a weak D call TRBD2 (6 bases). Trimming shortened V by 4 bases and J by 3 bases, and 14 bases separated the two germline ends. The CDR3 extends over 14 amino acids. Germline V gene lookup returns CDR1 SGHRS and CDR2 YFSETQ. CDR3 coding DNA: TGCGCCAGCAGCCCGTACCGGGGGAACTACGAGCAGTACTTC. It translates to CASSPYRGNYEQYF.

The gene calls are TRBV7-9 and TRBJ2-1, with D hard to call. V was cut by 6 bases and J by 8 bases, with 14 bases left in between. This CDR3 has 13 residues. The germline V gene has CDR1 SEHNR and CDR2 FQNEAQ (reference sequence). The chain's CDR3 is CASREAPRDEQFF. CDR3 bases: TGTGCCAGCAGAGAAGCACCGCGCGATGAGCAGTTCTTC.

The V gene is TRBV25-1, the J gene TRBJ2-7, with D uncertain. The germline V and J ends were trimmed by 3 bases and 0 bases, with 9 bases remaining between them. Germline lookup yields CDR1 MGHDK and CDR2 SYGVNS. The CDR3 totals 14 residues. The CDR3 sequence: CASSDRKSSYEQYF. DNA for the CDR3: TGTGCCAGCAGTGACAGGAAAAGCTCCTACGAGCAGTACTTC.

The CDR3 here is CASSSSRTSGAYEQYF. The CDR3 DNA follows: TGTGCCAGCAGCTCCTCTAGGACTAGCGGGGCCTACGAGCAGTACTTC. The V gene is TRBV5-5, the J gene TRBJ2-7; 12 bases agree with TRBD2. Losses at the gene ends were 3 bases for V and 2 bases for J; bases not matched to a gene: 6. CDR1 and CDR2 from the germline V gene are SGHKS and YYEKEE (reference sequence). CDR3 size: 16 residues.

The CDR3 region has the DNA TGTGCCAGCACCCTAGGCCAGGGGTGGGAGCAGTTCTTC. It codes for CASTLGQGWEQFF. V usage is TRBV7-9 and J usage is TRBJ2-1; possible D gene TRBD1, 6 bases. V gave up 7 bases and J gave up 10 bases, with 17 bases separating them. The CDR3 has 13 residues. Germline loops: CDR1 SEHNR, CDR2 FQNEAQ (reference sequence).

In nucleotides, the CDR3 is TGTGCCAGCAGCTTAGCGACCACCAATGAGCAGTTCTTC. This translates into CASSLATTNEQFF. V and J are TRBV11-2 and TRBJ2-1, with D unresolved. The CDR3 consists of 13 residues. The V gene's germline CDR1 is SGHAT and CDR2 FQNNGV. Trimming stripped 1 base from V and 6 bases from J, with 7 bases between.

The V and J genes are TRBV5-1 and TRBJ2-3; D is ambiguous. Germline V gene lookup returns CDR1 SGHRS and CDR2 YFSETQ. Trimming removed 4 bases at V and 0 bases at J, with 9 bases between. CDR3 length equals 14 residues. The CDR3 protein is CASSVETSTDTQYF. In DNA form, the CDR3 reads TGCGCCAGCAGCGTAGAAACTAGCACAGATACGCAGTATTTT.